This TCR beta chain emerged from a study of Tregs in tolerant kidney transplant recipients. About this clone itself: The antigen is undetermined.

Germline V lookup: CDR1 LNHDA, CDR2 SQIVND (reference sequence). The germline V and J ends were trimmed by 6 bases and 0 bases, with 19 bases remaining between them. The CDR3 extends over 17 amino acids. Points from the study as a whole: Donor-specific Treg expansion exceeded global Treg expansion in tolerant patients, suggesting antigen drive. Findings come from small patient numbers and require larger validation. Tregs expanded with activated donor B cells seemed most donor-specific.

Sequenced by immunoSEQ multiplex PCR; TCRdb stores in-frame clones only, minus some. The profile covers about 110,000 clones, with nearly 90% appearing a single time and under 0.35% taken by the ten largest. The chain carries TRBV19 and TRBJ2-3; D might be TRBD2 (6 bases). This sample comprised CD4+ T cells from blood, obtained before the transplant. The source is a human donor who received a combined kidney and bone marrow transplant. The CDR3 sequence is CASREDGVGTSTDTQYF. CDR3 sequence (DNA): TGTGCCAGTAGAGAAGACGGGGTGGGGACTAGCACAGATACGCAGTATTTT. The full variable domain, rest sourced from reference TRBV19 and TRBJ2-3, is DGGITQSPKYLFRKEGQNVTLSCEQNLNHDAMYWYRQDPGQGLRLIYYSQIVNDFQKGDIAEGYSVSREKKESFPLTVTSAQKNPTAFYLCASREDGVGTSTDTQYFGPGTRLTVL.